This T cell receptor beta chain was sequenced in a study of metastatic and nonmetastatic thyroid tumors. Study as a whole: Repertoires from blood and tumor or nodule tissue of malignant and benign thyroid patients were compared.

Original processing methods: The authors used CDR3 differences across clinicopathological groups to build a distant-metastasis classifier for papillary thyroid cancer. Using MiXCR, TCRdb re-called clones from the PCR reads. TCRdb's processing, not the authors' own work, is the source of the V and J calls. The sample has 43,000 or so clones, roughly 15% seen once. The CDR3 is made up of 14 amino acids. Trimming removed 3 bases at V and 7 bases at J, with 13 bases between. CDR1 is KGHSH, CDR2 LQKENI, per germline. This clone was recorded many times. Every patient underwent thyroid surgery untreated. V usage is TRBV18 and J usage is TRBJ2-1; perhaps TRBD2 as D (5 bases). The TCR originated in a female donor with papillary thyroid cancer or a benign thyroid nodule (not recorded which). Some clones in this sample may be carry-over from other donors' samples. Input material: blood. For the CDR3, the DNA is TGTGCCAGCTCACCGACATCGGGGTTGAATGAGCAGTTCTTC. It specifies CASSPTSGLNEQFF.